Listed here are 10 T cell receptor beta chains from one sample, sequenced in a study of PD-L1 blockade in urothelial cancer. The assay was immunoSEQ multiplex PCR, and TCRdb's table has in-frame clones only and misses some. The sample records 70,000 or so clones, approximately 87% being singletons. Stated time point: pretreatment peripheral blood. Material: PBMCs, obtained around atezolizumab (anti-PD-L1) treatment. All receptors come from a man between 65 and 85 years old with urothelial cancer.

V gene TRBV19 combines with J gene TRBJ2-2; 9 nucleotides line up with TRBD1. Germline loops: CDR1 LNHDA, CDR2 SQIVND (reference sequence). This CDR3 spans 14 amino acids. The ends lost 4 bases at V and 6 bases at J; junction bases unmatched: 3. The CDR3 DNA is TGTGCCAGTAGTAACGGACAGGGGTCCGGGGAGCTGTTTTTT. This sequence encodes CASSNGQGSGELFF.

This clone was seen once. J is TRBJ2-1 and V is TRBV28; 8 positions match TRBD2. The CDR3 runs 16 residues. V shed 0 bases, J shed 0 bases, and the junction held 1 base outside the gene matches. In germline, CDR1 is MDHEN, CDR2 SYDVKM. CDR3 protein: CASSLWGTSSYNEQFF. The CDR3 bases are TGTGCCAGCAGTTTATGGGGGACTAGCTCCTACAATGAGCAGTTCTTC.

The chain carries TRBV4-1 and TRBJ2-1; D is perhaps TRBD2 (6 bases). Germline V CDR1 and CDR2: MGHRA, YSYEKL. The CDR3 length is 18 residues. Deletions cut 0 bases from V and 0 bases from J, with 15 bases between. The CDR3 coding sequence is TGCGCCAGCAGCCAAGATGTGGCGGGAATCGGCTCCTACAATGAGCAGTTCTTC. This gives the protein CASSQDVAGIGSYNEQFF.

The chain couples TRBV4-2 to TRBJ1-2, with TRBD1 identical over 7 bases. Germline lookup yields CDR1 LGHNA and CDR2 YNFKEQ. The CDR3 sequence is 17 residues long. The V and J ends lost 1 base and 3 bases, in that order; junction bases with no gene match: 11. Written as DNA, the CDR3 is TGTGCCAGCAGCCAAGGGGACACAGGGGAACGGTACTATGGCTACACCTTC. Its translation: CASSQGDTGERYYGYTF.

This rearrangement joins TRBV6-5 to TRBJ2-7; 8 nucleotides match TRBD2. The germline V gene encodes CDR1 MNHEY and CDR2 SVGAGI. V lost 6 bases, J lost 1 base, and 8 bases stayed unmatched. The CDR3 contains 15 residues. In nucleotides, the CDR3 is TGTGCCAGCAGCAAGACTAGCGTGTTATCCTACGAGCAGTACTTC. Amino acid sequence: CASSKTSVLSYEQYF.

The chain recombines TRBV19 with TRBJ1-5, with 10 bases matching TRBD1. Trimming removed 8 bases from V and 6 bases from J; junction bases left unmatched: 16. Germline loops: CDR1 LNHDA, CDR2 SQIVND (reference sequence). This CDR3 is 17 amino acids long. The CDR3 sequence is CASGRDRGGFGGQPQHF. The CDR3 DNA reads as TGTGCCAGTGGACGGGACAGGGGAGGTTTTGGAGGTCAGCCCCAGCATTTT. The complete variable domain, with remaining parts taken from reference TRBV19 and TRBJ1-5, reads DGGITQSPKYLFRKEGQNVTLSCEQNLNHDAMYWYRQDPGQGLRLIYYSQIVNDFQKGDIAEGYSVSREKKESFPLTVTSAQKNPTAFYLCASGRDRGGFGGQPQHFGDGTRLSIL.

A few counts support this clone. The rearrangement uses TRBV28 and TRBJ2-1, with D unresolved. The CDR3 spans 15 residues. Trimming took 3 bases from V and 0 from J, leaving 9 bases between them. Germline CDR1 is MDHEN and CDR2 is SYDVKM. CDR3 bases: TGTGCCAGCAGTTTGTCTACTACCTCCTACAATGAGCAGTTCTTC. This translates into CASSLSTTSYNEQFF.

The J gene is TRBJ2-1, the V gene TRBV7-8; TRBD2 agrees at 8 bases. The CDR3 has 16 amino acids. V was clipped by 5 bases and J by 4 bases; unmatched bases: 10. Germline-derived CDR1 and CDR2 are SGHVS and FQNEAQ. The DNA of the CDR3 is TGTGCCAGCAGCCATAGGGCGGGACTAGTTTACAATGAGCAGTTCTTC. This sequence encodes CASSHRAGLVYNEQFF.

V usage is TRBV11-1 and J usage is TRBJ2-1, with a possible D match to TRBD2 (5 bases). Between the trimmed V and J ends, which lost 0 bases and 10 bases, there was a span of 19 bases. Germline V lookup: CDR1 SGHAT, CDR2 FQDESV (reference sequence). The CDR3 spans 16 residues. CDR3 DNA sequence: TGTGCCAGCAGCTTAGCGTTATCGGGGTTGGGCCTGGAGCAGTTCTTC. Its translation is CASSLALSGLGLEQFF.

V gene TRBV6-6 combines with J gene TRBJ2-4, with a possible D match to TRBD1 (6 bases). Germline CDR1 MNHNY, CDR2 SVGAGI (reference sequence). Trimming shortened V by 6 bases and J by 10 bases, and 16 bases separated the two germline ends. The CDR3 length is 13 residues. The CDR3: CASSAYGTLIQYF. The CDR3, as DNA: TGTGCCAGCAGCGCGTACGGGACATTAATTCAGTACTTC.